This TCR beta chain was recovered during a study of blood T cells in healthy people across ages. Sample-barcoded 5' priming and a J-beta primer mix drove a second PCR of 7 to 11 cycles. MiXCR was run by TCRdb on the 5' RACE reads, yielding one entry per CDR3 protein. This table has 1.5 million to 2 million distinct CDR3 sequences, 28% appearing once. This CDR3 has 14 amino acids. After removal of 6 bases from V and 1 base from J, the junction contained 4 bases not matched to a gene. The germline CDR1 and CDR2 sequences are MNHEY and SVGAGI. The sample comprised blood. The chain carries TRBV6-5 and TRBJ2-3; the match to TRBD1 covers 7 bases. The receptor was derived from a woman aged 30 to 39 in good health. The CDR3 reads CASSKQGRTDTQYF. The CDR3 DNA is TGTGCCAGCAGCAAACAGGGGCGCACAGATACGCAGTATTTT.